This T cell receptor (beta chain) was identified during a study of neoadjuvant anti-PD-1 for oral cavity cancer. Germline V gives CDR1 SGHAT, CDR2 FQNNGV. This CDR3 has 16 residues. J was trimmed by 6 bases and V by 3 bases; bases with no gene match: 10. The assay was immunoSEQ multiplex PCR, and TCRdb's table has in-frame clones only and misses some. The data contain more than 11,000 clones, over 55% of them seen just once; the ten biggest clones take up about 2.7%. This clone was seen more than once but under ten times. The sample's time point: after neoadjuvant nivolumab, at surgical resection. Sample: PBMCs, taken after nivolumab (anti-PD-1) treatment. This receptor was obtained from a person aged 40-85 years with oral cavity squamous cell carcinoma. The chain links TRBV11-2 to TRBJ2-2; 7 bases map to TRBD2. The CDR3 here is CASSLGGSYRSGELFF. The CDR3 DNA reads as TGTGCCAGCAGCTTGGGCGGGAGTTATCGATCCGGGGAGCTGTTTTTT.